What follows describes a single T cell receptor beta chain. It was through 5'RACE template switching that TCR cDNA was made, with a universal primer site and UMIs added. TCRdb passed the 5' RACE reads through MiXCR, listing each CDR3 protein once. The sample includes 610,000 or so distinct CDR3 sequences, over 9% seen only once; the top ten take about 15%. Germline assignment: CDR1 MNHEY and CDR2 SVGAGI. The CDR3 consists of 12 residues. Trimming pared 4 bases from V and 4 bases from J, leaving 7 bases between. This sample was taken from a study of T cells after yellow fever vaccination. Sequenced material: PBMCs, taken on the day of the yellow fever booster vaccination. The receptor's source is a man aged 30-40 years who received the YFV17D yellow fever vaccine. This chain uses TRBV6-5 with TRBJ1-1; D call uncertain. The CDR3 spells CASSSRSTEAFF. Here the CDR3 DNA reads TGTGCCAGCAGTTCACGGAGCACTGAAGCTTTCTTT.